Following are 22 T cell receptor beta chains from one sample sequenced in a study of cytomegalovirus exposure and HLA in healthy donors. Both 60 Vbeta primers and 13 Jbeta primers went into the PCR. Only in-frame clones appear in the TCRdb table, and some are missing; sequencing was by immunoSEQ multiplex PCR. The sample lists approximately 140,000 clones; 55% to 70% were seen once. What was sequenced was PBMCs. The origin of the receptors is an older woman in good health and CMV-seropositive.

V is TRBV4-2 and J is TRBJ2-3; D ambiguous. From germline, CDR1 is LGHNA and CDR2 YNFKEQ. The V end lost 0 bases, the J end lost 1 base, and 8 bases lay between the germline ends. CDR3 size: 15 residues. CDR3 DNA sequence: TGTGCCAGCAGCCAAGAGGGCGACCGCACAGATACGCAGTATTTT. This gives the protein CASSQEGDRTDTQYF.

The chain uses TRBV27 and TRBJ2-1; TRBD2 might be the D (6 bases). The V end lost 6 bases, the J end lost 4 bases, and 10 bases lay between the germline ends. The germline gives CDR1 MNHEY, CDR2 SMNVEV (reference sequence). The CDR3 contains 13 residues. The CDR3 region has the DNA TGTGCCAGCAGCCGGGAGTATTACAATGAGCAGTTCTTC. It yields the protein CASSREYYNEQFF.

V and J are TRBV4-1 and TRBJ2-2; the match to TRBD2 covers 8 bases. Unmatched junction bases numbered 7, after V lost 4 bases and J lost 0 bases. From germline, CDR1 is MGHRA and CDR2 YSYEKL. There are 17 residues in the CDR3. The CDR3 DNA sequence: TGCGCCAGCAGCCCCTACGGGAGGGCCGCGAACACCGGGGAGCTGTTTTTT. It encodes CASSPYGRAANTGELFF.

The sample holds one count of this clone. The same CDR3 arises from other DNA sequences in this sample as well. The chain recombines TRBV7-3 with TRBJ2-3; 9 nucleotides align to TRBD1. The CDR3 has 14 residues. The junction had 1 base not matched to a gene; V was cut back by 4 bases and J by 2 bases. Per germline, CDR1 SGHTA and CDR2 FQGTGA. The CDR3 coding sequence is TGTGCCAGCAGCTGGGACAGGGCCACAGATACGCAGTATTTT. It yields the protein CASSWDRATDTQYF.

The CDR3 spells CASKKSPSGTGGVSGELFF. CDR3 nucleotides: TGTGCCAGTAAAAAATCCCCTTCCGGGACAGGGGGCGTGAGCGGGGAGCTGTTTTTT. The gene calls are TRBV19 and TRBJ2-2; 12 positions match TRBD1. The V gene end was trimmed by 7 bases and the J gene end by 7 bases; junction bases not matched to a gene: 19. In germline, CDR1 is LNHDA, CDR2 SQIVND (reference sequence). This CDR3 contains 19 residues.

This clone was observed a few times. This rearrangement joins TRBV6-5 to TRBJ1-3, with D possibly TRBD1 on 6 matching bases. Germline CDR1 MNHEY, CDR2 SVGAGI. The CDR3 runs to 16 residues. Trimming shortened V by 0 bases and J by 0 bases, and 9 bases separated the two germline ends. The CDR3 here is CASSYSTGPSGNTIYF. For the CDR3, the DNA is TGTGCCAGCAGTTACTCGACAGGCCCCTCTGGAAACACCATATATTTT.

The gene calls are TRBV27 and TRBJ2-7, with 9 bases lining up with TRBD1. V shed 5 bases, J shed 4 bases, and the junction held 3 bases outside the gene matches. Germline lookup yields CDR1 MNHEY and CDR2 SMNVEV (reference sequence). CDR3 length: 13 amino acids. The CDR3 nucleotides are TGTGCCAGCAGTCCAGGACAGGGGTACGAGCAGTACTTC. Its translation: CASSPGQGYEQYF.

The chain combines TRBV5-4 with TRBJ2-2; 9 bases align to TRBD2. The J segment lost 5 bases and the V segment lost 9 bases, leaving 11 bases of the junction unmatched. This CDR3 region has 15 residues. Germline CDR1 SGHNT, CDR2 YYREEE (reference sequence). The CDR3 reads CATRRGGRETGELFF. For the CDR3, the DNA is TGTGCCACCCGTCGGGGCGGGAGGGAGACCGGGGAGCTGTTTTTT.

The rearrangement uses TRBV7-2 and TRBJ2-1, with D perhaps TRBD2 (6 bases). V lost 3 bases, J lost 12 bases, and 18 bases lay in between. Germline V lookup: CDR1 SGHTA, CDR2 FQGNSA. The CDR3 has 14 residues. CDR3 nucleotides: TGTGCCAGCAGCTTCCGGAGACTAGTGGATGGGCAGTTCTTC. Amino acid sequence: CASSFRRLVDGQFF.

CDR3 coding DNA: TGTGCCAGCAGTTTATCAGGCGGGTTCACAGATACGCAGTATTTT. As protein: CASSLSGGFTDTQYF. The V and J genes are TRBV27 and TRBJ2-3; D possibly corresponds to TRBD2 (5 bases). Trimming shortened V by 0 bases and J by 2 bases, and 9 bases separated the two germline ends. The CDR3 totals 15 residues. Germline CDR1 is MNHEY and CDR2 is SMNVEV (reference sequence).

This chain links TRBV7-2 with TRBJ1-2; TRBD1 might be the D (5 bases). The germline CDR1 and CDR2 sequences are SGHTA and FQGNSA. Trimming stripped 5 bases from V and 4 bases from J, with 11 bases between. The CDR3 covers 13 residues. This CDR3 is CASSPTALYGYTF. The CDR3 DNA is TGTGCCAGCAGCCCGACAGCCCTCTATGGCTACACCTTC.

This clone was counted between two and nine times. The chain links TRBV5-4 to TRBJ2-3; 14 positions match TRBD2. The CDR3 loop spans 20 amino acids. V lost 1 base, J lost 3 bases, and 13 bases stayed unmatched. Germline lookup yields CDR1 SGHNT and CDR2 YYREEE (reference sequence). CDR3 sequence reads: CASSLRGGTSGRGRTDTQYF. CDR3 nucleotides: TGTGCCAGCAGCTTGCGGGGGGGGACTAGCGGGAGAGGTAGGACAGATACGCAGTATTTT.

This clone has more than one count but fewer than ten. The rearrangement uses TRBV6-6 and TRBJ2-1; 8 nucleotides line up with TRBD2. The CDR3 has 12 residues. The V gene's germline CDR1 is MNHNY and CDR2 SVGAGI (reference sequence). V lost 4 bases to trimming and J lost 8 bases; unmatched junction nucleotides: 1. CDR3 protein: CASSSTSDEQFF. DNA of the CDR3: TGTGCCAGCAGTTCGACTAGCGATGAGCAGTTCTTC.

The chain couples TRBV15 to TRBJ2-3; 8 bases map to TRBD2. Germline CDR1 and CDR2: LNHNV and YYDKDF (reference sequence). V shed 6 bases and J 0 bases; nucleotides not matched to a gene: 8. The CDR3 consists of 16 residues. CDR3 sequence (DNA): TGTGCCACCAGGAAACTAGCGGCCTATAGCACAGATACGCAGTATTTT. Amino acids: CATRKLAAYSTDTQYF.

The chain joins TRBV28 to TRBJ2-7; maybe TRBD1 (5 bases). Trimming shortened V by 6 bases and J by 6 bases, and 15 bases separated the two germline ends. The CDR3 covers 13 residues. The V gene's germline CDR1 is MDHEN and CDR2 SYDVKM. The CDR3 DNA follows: TGTGCCAGCAGATCCCAGGGTACGAGCGAGCAGTACTTC. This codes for CASRSQGTSEQYF. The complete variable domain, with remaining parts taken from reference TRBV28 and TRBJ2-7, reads DVKVTQSSRYLVKRTGEKVFLECVQDMDHENMFWYRQDPGLGLRLIYFSYDVKMKEKGDIPEGYSVSREKKERFSLILESASTNQTSMYLCASRSQGTSEQYFGPGTRLTVT.

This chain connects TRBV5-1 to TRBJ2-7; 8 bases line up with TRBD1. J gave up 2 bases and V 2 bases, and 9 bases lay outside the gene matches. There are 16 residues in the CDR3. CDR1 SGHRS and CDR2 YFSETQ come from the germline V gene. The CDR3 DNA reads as TGCGCCAGCAGCTTTGGAGGTTCCAGGGGGCCCTACGAGCAGTACTTC. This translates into CASSFGGSRGPYEQYF.

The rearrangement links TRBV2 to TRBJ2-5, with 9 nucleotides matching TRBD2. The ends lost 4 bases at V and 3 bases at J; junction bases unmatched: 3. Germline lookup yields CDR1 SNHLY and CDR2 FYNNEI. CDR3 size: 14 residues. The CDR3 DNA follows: TGTGCCAGCAGTGGTAGACTAGCGGAAGAGACCCAGTACTTC. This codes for CASSGRLAEETQYF.

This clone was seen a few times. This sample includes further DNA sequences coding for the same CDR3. The CDR3 region is CASSLSGASTDTQYF. As DNA, the CDR3 is TGCGCCAGCAGCTTAAGCGGAGCTAGCACAGATACGCAGTATTTT. The gene calls are TRBV5-1 and TRBJ2-3; tentatively, D is TRBD2 (5 bases). V gave up 2 bases and J gave up 0 bases, with 10 bases separating them. The CDR3 is made up of 15 amino acids. In germline, CDR1 is SGHRS, CDR2 YFSETQ.

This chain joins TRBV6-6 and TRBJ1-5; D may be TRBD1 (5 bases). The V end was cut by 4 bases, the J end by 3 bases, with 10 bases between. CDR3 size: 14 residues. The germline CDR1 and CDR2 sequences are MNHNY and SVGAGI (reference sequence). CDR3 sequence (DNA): TGTGCCAGCAGTTTGGGGGGGGACAATCAGCCCCAGCATTTT. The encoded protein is CASSLGGDNQPQHF.

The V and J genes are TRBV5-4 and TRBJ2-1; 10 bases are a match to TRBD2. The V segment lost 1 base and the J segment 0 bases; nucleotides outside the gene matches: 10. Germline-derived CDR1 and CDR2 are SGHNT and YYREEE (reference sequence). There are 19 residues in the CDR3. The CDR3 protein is CASSLFGTSGASSYNEQFF. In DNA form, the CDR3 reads TGTGCCAGCAGCTTGTTCGGAACTAGCGGGGCCAGCTCCTACAATGAGCAGTTCTTC.

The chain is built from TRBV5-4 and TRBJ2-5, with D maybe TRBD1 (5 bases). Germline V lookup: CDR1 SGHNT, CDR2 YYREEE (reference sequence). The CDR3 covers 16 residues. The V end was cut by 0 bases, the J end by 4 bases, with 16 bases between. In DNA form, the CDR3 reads TGTGCCAGCAGCTTGGCCATCACAGGTCGGGCAGAGACCCAGTACTTC. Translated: CASSLAITGRAETQYF. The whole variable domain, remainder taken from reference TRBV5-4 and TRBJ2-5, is ETGVTQSPTHLIKTRGQQVTLRCSSQSGHNTVSWYQQALGQGPQFIFQYYREEENGRGNFPPRFSGLQFPNYSSELNVNALELDDSALYLCASSLAITGRAETQYFGPGTRLLVL.

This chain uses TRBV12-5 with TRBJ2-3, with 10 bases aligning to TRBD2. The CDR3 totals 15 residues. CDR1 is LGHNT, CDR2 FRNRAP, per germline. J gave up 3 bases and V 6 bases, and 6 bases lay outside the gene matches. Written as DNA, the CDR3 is TGTGCTAGTGGCGCCGGGACTAGCGTAACAGATACGCAGTATTTT. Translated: CASGAGTSVTDTQYF. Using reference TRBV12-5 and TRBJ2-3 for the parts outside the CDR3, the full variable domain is DARVTQTPRHKVTEMGQEVTMRCQPILGHNTVFWYRQTMMQGLELLAYFRNRAPLDDSGMPKDRFSAEMPDATLATLKIQPSEPRDSAVYFCASGAGTSVTDTQYFGPGTRLTVL.